The rows below give T cell receptor beta chains drawn from one sample of a study of shared clonotypes between healthy human individuals. Assay used: immunoSEQ multiplex PCR; TCRdb lists only in-frame clones, some missing. The sample yields over 1.4 million clones, 96% seen once. Input material: naive CD4+ T cells sorted from blood. These receptors all stem from a man aged 30-40 years in good health. Both conserved end residues are part of each CDR3. A D gene is named only where the DNA matches it firmly. A clone size is listed for some rows: how often the clone was seen (once, few, many), or a class if it is expanded.

. TRBJ1-2 . TRBV14 TGTGCCAGCAGCCCGACAGAGACCTATGGCTACACCTTC CASSPTETYGYTF
TRBD1 TRBJ2-4 . TRBV19 TGTGCCAGTAGTGGAATCGACAGGGTTAACATTCAGTACTTC CASSGIDRVNIQYF
. TRBJ2-3 . TRBV7-6 TGTGCCAGCAGCCCCAGGGAATGGCCAGATACGCAGTATTTT CASSPREWPDTQYF
. TRBJ2-7 . TRBV2 TGTGCCAGCAAATGGGCGTACGAGCAGTACTTC CASKWAYEQYF
. TRBJ1-1 . TRBV9 TGTGCCAGCAGCATGGGGACGGTGAACACTGAAGCTTTCTTT CASSMGTVNTEAFF
TRBD1 TRBJ1-1 . TRBV5-1 TGCGCCAGCAGTCATGACAGGGGGGGCACTGAAGCTTTCTTT CASSHDRGGTEAFF
. TRBJ1-2 . TRBV6-5 TGTGCCAGCAGTTACTCTGAGGTGGCTGTAAGCTATGGCTACACCTTC CASSYSEVAVSYGYTF
TRBD1 TRBJ2-5 . TRBV5-4 TGTGCCAGCAGCCTTCAGGGGGTTCAAGAGACCCAGTACTTC CASSLQGVQETQYF
TRBD1 TRBJ2-1 . TRBV5-1 TGCGCCAGCAGCCCGGACAGGGTGTCCTACAATGAGCAGTTCTTC CASSPDRVSYNEQFF
. TRBJ1-1 once TRBV2 TGTGCCAGCAGTGACAGGGCCAGCCACACTGAAGCTTTCTTT CASSDRASHTEAFF
TRBD1 TRBJ2-3 . TRBV4-3 TGCGCCAGCAGCCAGGGACAGGGGGCGCGAGGAGATACGCAGTATTTT CASSQGQGARGDTQYF
TRBD2 TRBJ2-1 . TRBV7-9 TGTGCCAGCAGCTGGGAAGCGGGAGTCGGCAATGAGCAGTTCTTC CASSWEAGVGNEQFF
TRBD1 TRBJ2-7 . TRBV5-6 TGTGCCAGCAGCTTGGACAGGGGTAGCTACGAGCAGTACTTC CASSLDRGSYEQYF
TRBD2 TRBJ2-7 . TRBV19 TGTGCCAGTAGTAAGGGACTAGCGGGAGTCACTTGGGCCTACGAGCAGTACTTC CASSKGLAGVTWAYEQYF
. TRBJ2-2 . TRBV5-1 TGCGCCAGCAGCTTAAGTCGGGGGAACACCGGGGAGCTGTTTTTT CASSLSRGNTGELFF
. TRBJ2-1 . TRBV7-9 TGTGCCAGCAGCCCTGGGATTTACAATGAGCAGTTCTTC CASSPGIYNEQFF
. TRBJ2-4 . TRBV30 TGTGCCTGGAGTGTTGGGGGGGCCGTAGGGATTCAGTACTTC CAWSVGGAVGIQYF
TRBD1 TRBJ2-2 . TRBV27 TGTGCCAGCAGTTCCGGGACAGGGAACACCGGGGAGCTGTTTTTT CASSSGTGNTGELFF
. TRBJ1-2 . TRBV18 TGTGCCAGCTCACCGCCTCTACTATACTATGGCTACACCTTC CASSPPLLYYGYTF
TRBD2 TRBJ2-7 . TRBV7-2 TGTGCCAGCAGCGCCCCCGGGACTAGCGGGAGAAACGAGCAGTACTTC CASSAPGTSGRNEQYF
. TRBJ2-7 . TRBV25-1 TGTGCCAGCAGTGACTCCGGGGCCTACGAGCAGTACTTC CASSDSGAYEQYF
TRBD2 TRBJ2-3 . TRBV30 TGTGCCTGGAGTGTAGCTCGGACTAGCGGGGGAGATACGCAGTATTTT CAWSVARTSGGDTQYF
. TRBJ1-5 . TRBV2 TGTGCCAGCAGTGCCTCTTACCTCAATCAGCCCCAGCATTTT CASSASYLNQPQHF
. TRBJ2-6 . TRBV5-1 TGCGCCAGCAGCTCGACACAGGGTTGGGGTGGGGCCAACGTCCTGACTTTC CASSSTQGWGGANVLTF
TRBD2 TRBJ2-7 once TRBV5-4 TGTGCCAGCCGGACTAGCGGGAGTCTTGTCCACGAGCAGTACTTC CASRTSGSLVHEQYF
. TRBJ1-4 . TRBV30 TGTGCCTGTAGGCGAAGAGGGGCAGACGAAAAACTGTTTTTT CACRRRGADEKLFF
. TRBJ1-2 . TRBV19 TGTGCCAGCAGTAAGACCCCGTCCCGAACTAACTATGGCTACACCTTC CASSKTPSRTNYGYTF
TRBD2 TRBJ2-5 . TRBV15 TGTGCCACCAGCCCTGCCCTTAGCGGGGGGGAGACCCAGTACTTC CATSPALSGGETQYF
. TRBJ2-6 . TRBV11-2 TGTGCCAGCAGCTCCACAGGGTCTGACCTCTCTGGGGCCAACGTCCTGACTTTC CASSSTGSDLSGANVLTF
. TRBJ1-5 . TRBV27 TGTGCCAGCAGCTTACAAGTTGATCAGCCCCAGCATTTT CASSLQVDQPQHF
TRBD2 TRBJ2-3 . TRBV6-1 TGTGCCAGCAGATACGTGGGAGGGGCCACAGATACGCAGTATTTT CASRYVGGATDTQYF
TRBD1 TRBJ1-2 . TRBV6-5 TGTGCCAGCACTGCGGGACAGGCCTATGGCTACACCTTC CASTAGQAYGYTF
TRBD1 TRBJ1-1 . TRBV5-4 TGTGCCAGCAGCTTCCTACAGGGGGCGCTGGGGACTGAAGCTTTCTTT CASSFLQGALGTEAFF
. TRBJ1-5 . TRBV6-1 TGTGCCAGCAGTGAATCCCATGGGGGCAATCAGCCCCAGCATTTT CASSESHGGNQPQHF
. TRBJ2-2 . TRBV30 TGTGCCTGGGCCGACAATTTCCCCGGGGAGCTGTTTTTT CAWADNFPGELFF
TRBD2 TRBJ2-7 . TRBV9 TGTGCCAGCAGCGTAGGCGGACTAGCGGGCCACGAGCAGTACTTC CASSVGGLAGHEQYF
. TRBJ2-7 . TRBV28 TGTGCCAGCAGTCTGATCGACGAGCAGTACTTC CASSLIDEQYF
TRBD2 TRBJ2-1 . TRBV5-4 TGTGCCAGCAGCCCGCGGCTAGCGGGAAACAATGAGCAGTTCTTC CASSPRLAGNNEQFF
TRBD2 TRBJ2-7 . TRBV11-3 TGTGCCAGCAGCTTAGATCGGATAGCGGGAGTAGGCGAGCAGTACTTC CASSLDRIAGVGEQYF
TRBD1 TRBJ2-7 . TRBV5-4 TGTGCCAGCAGCTTGATGGGACAGGCGGACTACGAGCAGTACTTC CASSLMGQADYEQYF
. TRBJ2-2 . TRBV6-4 TGTGCCAGCAGTGAGGGGGCAGGAGCTAACACCGGGGAGCTGTTTTTT CASSEGAGANTGELFF
. TRBJ1-1 . TRBV2 TGTGCCAGCAGGGGCTACAGGGAGAACACTGAAGCTTTCTTT CASRGYRENTEAFF
. TRBJ2-1 . TRBV5-1 TGCGCCAGCAGCCTTACTAGCAATGAGCAGTTCTTC CASSLTSNEQFF
. TRBJ2-7 . TRBV14 TGTGCCAGCAGCGAAGGGACGACAAGGGGCGAGCAGTACTTC CASSEGTTRGEQYF
TRBD2 TRBJ2-1 . TRBV18 TGTGCCAGCTCCCGGGGGGTAGCGGGATACAATGAGCAGTTCTTC CASSRGVAGYNEQFF
. TRBJ2-7 . TRBV9 TGTGCCAGCAGCGTAGGGAGTAGCGGCTCCTACGAGCAGTACTTC CASSVGSSGSYEQYF